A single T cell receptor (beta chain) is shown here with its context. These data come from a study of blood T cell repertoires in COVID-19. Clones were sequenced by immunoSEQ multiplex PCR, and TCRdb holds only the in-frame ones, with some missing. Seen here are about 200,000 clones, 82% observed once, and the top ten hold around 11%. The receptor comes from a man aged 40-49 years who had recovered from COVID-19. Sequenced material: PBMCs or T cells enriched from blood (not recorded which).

DNA for the CDR3: TGTGCCAGCAGCCTACGGACTAGCAGCCGATCTAGCACAGATACGCAGTATTTT. Translated, it gives CASSLRTSSRSSTDTQYF. The rearrangement joins TRBV5-6 to TRBJ2-3, with TRBD2 matching over 8 bases. V trimming: 4 bases; J trimming: 0 bases; junction bases outside the gene matches: 13. The CDR3 length is 18 residues. The V gene's germline CDR1 is SGHDT and CDR2 YYEEEE.